The 3 T cell receptor beta chains below were found in one sample sequenced in a study of shared T cell receptors in the human thymus. Profiling relied on immunoSEQ multiplex PCR, and the TCRdb table lists in-frame clones only, not all of them. The repertoire includes almost 550,000 clones, approximately 78% of them detected once, and 0.013% sits in the top ten. The same sample was also studied in work on human thymus T cells.

The sequencing input was thymocytes. The source is a boy in the first two years of life with a congenital heart defect.

V gene TRBV9 combines with J gene TRBJ2-5, with a possible D match to TRBD2 (6 bases). Trimming removed 3 bases from V and 4 bases from J, with 10 bases in between. The germline V gene encodes CDR1 SGDLS and CDR2 YYNGEE. The CDR3 loop spans 13 amino acids. The CDR3 reads CASSGGRTETQYF. The CDR3 nucleotides read TGTGCCAGCAGCGGGGGGAGGACAGAGACCCAGTACTTC.

V and J are TRBV27 and TRBJ2-1; D is possibly TRBD2 (5 bases). Trimming left V 8 bases short and J 4 bases short, with 24 bases between. The CDR3 is made up of 17 amino acids. CDR1 is MNHEY and CDR2 is SMNVEV in the germline V gene (reference sequence). For the CDR3, the DNA is TGTGCCAGCGGCTATAGGACTCAACTACGGGATTACAATGAGCAGTTCTTC. It specifies CASGYRTQLRDYNEQFF.

The V call is TRBV5-1, the J call TRBJ2-7, with D possibly TRBD1 on 5 matching bases. The CDR3 covers 14 residues. Germline lookup yields CDR1 SGHRS and CDR2 YFSETQ. Trimming left V 3 bases short and J 2 bases short, with 12 bases between. The CDR3 DNA sequence: TGCGCCAGCAGCTCGACAGTGGAGACCTACGAGCAGTACTTC. Its protein product is CASSSTVETYEQYF.